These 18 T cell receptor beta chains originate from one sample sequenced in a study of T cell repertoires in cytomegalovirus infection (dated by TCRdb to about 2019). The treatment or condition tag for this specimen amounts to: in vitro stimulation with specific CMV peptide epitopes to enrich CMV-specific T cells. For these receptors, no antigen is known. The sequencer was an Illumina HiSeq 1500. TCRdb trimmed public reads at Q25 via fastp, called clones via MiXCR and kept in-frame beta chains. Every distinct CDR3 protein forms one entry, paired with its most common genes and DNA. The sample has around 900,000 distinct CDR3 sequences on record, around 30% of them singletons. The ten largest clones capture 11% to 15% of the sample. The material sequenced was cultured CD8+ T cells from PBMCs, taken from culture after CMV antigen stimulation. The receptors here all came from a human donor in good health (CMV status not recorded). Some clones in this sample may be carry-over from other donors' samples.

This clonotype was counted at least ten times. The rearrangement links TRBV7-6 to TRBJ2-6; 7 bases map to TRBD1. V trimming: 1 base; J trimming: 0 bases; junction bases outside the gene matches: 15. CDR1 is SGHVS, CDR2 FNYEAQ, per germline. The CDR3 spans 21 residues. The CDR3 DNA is TGTGCCAGCAGCTTAGAAAGATCACGAACAGGGGAAATCTCTGGGGCCAACGTCCTGACTTTC. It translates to CASSLERSRTGEISGANVLTF.

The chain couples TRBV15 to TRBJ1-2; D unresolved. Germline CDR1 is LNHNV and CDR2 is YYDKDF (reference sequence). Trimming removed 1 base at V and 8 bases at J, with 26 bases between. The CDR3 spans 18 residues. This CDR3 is CATSRGAPSHSSGGGYTF. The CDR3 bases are TGTGCCACCAGCAGAGGTGCCCCTTCCCACAGCTCCGGAGGAGGCTACACCTTC.

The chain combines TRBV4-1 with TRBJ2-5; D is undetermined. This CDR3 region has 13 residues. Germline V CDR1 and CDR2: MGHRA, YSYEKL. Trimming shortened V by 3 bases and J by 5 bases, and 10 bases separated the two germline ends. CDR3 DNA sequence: TGCGCCAGCAGCCAGGGTGGATGGGAGACCCAGTACTTC. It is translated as CASSQGGWETQYF.

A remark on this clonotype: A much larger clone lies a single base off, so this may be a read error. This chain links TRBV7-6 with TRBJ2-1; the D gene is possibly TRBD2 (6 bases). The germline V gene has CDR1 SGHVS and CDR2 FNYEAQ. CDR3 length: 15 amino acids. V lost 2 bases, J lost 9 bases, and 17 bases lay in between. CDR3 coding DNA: TGTGCCAGCAGCTTATGGCAGGGAGGAAACAGTGAGCAGTTCTTC. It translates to CASSLWQGGNSEQFF.

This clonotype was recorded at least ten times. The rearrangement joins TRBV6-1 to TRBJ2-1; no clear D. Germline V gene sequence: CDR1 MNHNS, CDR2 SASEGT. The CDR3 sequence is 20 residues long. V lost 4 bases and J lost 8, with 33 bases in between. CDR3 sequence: CASSAYPLGFRTDYGDEQFF. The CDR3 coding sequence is TGTGCCAGCAGTGCGTATCCCCTCGGTTTCAGGACCGATTATGGAGATGAGCAGTTCTTC.

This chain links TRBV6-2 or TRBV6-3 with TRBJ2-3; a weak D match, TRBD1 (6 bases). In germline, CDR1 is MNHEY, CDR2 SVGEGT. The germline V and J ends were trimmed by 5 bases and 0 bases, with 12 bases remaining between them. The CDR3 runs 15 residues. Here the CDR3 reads CASSTGPSSTDTQYF. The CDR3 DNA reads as TGTGCCAGCAGTACAGGGCCCTCTAGCACAGATACGCAGTATTTT.

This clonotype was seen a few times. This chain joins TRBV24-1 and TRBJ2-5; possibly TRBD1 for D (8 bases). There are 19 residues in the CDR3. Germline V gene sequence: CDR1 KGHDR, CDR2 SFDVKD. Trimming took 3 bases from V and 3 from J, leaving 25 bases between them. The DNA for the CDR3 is TGTGCCACCAGTGATACCCTAGAGGCACAGGGGGGGCAAGAAGAGACCCAGTACTTC. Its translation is CATSDTLEAQGGQEETQYF.

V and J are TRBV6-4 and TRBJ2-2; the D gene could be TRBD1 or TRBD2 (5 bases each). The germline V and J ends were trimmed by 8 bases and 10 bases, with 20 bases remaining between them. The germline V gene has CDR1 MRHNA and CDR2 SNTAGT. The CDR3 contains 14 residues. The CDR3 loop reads CASPPRGPPVELFF. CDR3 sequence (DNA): TGTGCCAGCCCCCCCCGGGGCCCTCCCGTGGAGCTGTTTTTT.

Here the CDR3 DNA reads TGTGCCTGTGCGGGGGGGGCCCCCAATGAGCAGTTCTTC. Encoded protein: CACAGGAPNEQFF. The V gene is TRBV2, the J gene TRBJ2-1, with 9 nucleotides matching TRBD2. Germline V gives CDR1 SNHLY, CDR2 FYNNEI. J was trimmed by 6 bases and V by 11 bases; bases with no gene match: 8. The CDR3 consists of 13 residues.

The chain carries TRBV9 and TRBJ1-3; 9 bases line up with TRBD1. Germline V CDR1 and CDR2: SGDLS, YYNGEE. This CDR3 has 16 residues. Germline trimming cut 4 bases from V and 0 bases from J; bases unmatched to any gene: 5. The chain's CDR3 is CASSKGQGNSGNTIYF. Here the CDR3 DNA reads TGTGCCAGCAGCAAGGGACAGGGAAACTCTGGAAACACCATATATTTT.

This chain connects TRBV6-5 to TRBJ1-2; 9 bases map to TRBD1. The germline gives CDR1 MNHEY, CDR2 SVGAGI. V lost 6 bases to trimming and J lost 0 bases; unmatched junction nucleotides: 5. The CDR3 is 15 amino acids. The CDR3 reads CASSGTGFSNYGYTF. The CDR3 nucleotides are TGTGCCAGCAGCGGGACAGGGTTTTCTAACTATGGCTACACCTTC.

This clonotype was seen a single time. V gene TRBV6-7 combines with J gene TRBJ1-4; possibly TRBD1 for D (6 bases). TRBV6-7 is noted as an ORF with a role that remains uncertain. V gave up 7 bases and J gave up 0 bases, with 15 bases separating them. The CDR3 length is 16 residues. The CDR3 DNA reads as TGTGCCAGCAAAATCCGGAGGGGGTCAACTAATGAAAAACTGTTTTTT. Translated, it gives CASKIRRGSTNEKLFF.

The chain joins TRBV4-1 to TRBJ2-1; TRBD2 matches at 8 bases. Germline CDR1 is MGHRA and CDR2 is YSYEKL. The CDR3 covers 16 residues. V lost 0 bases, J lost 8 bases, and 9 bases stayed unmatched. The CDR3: CASSQDRGTSSYEQFF. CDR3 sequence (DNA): TGCGCCAGCAGCCAAGATCGGGGGACTAGTAGCTATGAGCAGTTCTTC.

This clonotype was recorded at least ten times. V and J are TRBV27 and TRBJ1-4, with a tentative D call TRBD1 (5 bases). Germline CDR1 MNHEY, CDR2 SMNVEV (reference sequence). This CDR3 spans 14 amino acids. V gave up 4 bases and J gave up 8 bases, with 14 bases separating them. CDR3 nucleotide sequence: TGTGCCAGCAGTTCCACCCCCGGGGGGGAAAAACTGTTTTTT. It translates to CASSSTPGGEKLFF.

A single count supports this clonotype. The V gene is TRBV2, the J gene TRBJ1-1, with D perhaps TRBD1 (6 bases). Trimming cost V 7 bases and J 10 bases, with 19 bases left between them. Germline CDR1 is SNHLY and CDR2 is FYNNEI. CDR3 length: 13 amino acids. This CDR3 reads CASIPGQTRGAFF. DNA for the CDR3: TGTGCCAGCATCCCGGGACAAACAAGGGGAGCTTTCTTT.

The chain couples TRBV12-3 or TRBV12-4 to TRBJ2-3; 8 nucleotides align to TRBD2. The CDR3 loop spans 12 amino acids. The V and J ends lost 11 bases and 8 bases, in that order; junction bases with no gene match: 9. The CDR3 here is CACRGGHGTQYF. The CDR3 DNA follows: TGTGCCTGTCGGGGGGGGCATGGTACGCAGTATTTT.

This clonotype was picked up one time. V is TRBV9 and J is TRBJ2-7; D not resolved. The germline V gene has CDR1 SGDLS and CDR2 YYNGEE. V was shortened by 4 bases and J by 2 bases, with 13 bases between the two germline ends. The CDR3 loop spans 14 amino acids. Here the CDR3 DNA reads TGTGCCAGCAGCCCGACCGGGTCGGCCTACGAGCAGTACTTC. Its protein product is CASSPTGSAYEQYF.

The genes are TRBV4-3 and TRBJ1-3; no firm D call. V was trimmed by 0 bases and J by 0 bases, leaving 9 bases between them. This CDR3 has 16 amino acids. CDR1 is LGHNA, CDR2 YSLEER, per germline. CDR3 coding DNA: TGCGCCAGCAGCCAAGAGTGGGAGGGCTCTGGAAACACCATATATTTT. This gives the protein CASSQEWEGSGNTIYF.